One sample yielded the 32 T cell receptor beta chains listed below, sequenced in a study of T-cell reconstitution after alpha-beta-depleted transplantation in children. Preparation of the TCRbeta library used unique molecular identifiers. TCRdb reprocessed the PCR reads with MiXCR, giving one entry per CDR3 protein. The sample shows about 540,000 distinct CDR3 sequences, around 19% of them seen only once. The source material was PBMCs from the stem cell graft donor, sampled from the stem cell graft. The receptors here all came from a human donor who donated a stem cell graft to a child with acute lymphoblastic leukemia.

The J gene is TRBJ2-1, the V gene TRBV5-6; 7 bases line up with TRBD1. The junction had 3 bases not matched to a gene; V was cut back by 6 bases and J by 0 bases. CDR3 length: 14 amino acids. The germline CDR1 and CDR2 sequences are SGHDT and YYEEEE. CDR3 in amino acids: CASTNRGSYNEQFF. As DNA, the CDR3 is TGTGCCAGCACAAACAGGGGCTCCTACAATGAGCAGTTCTTC.

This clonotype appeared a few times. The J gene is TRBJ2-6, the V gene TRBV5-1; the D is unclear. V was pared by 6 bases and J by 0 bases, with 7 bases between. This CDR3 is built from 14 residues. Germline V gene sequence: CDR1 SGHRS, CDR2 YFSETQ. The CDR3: CASMVDSGANVLTF. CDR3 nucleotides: TGCGCCAGCATGGTGGACTCTGGGGCCAACGTCCTGACTTTC.

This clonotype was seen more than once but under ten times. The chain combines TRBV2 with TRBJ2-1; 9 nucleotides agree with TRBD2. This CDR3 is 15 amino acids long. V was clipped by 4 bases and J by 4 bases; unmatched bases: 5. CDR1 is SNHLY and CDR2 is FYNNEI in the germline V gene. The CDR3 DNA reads TGTGCCAGCAGTGCGGTAGCGGGAGCATACAATGAGCAGTTCTTC. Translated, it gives CASSAVAGAYNEQFF.

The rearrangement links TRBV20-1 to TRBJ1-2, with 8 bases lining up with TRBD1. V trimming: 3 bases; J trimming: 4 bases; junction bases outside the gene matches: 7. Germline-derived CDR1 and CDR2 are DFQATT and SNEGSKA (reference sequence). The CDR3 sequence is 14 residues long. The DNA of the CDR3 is TGCAGTGCTAGGGACGGACAGGGTCCCTATGGCTACACCTTC. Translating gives CSARDGQGPYGYTF.

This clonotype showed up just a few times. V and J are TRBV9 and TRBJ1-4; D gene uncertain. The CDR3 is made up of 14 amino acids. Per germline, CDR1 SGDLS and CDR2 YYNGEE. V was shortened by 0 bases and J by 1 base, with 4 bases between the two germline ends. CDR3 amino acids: CASSVAVTNEKLFF. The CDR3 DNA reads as TGTGCCAGCAGCGTAGCGGTAACTAATGAAAAACTGTTTTTT.

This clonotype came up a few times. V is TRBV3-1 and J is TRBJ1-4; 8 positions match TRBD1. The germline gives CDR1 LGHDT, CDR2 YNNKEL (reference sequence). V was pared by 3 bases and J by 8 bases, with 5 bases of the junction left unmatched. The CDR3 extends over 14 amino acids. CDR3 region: CASSHSQGGEKLFF. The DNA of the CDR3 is TGTGCCAGCAGCCATTCACAGGGGGGAGAAAAACTGTTTTTT.

CDR3 nucleotides: TGCAGCGACAATTGGACAGGGGAGTACTTC. Protein product: CSDNWTGEYF. The chain links TRBV29-1 to TRBJ2-7; 9 bases match TRBD1. The ends lost 7 bases at V and 11 bases at J; junction bases unmatched: 6. The length of the CDR3 is 10 residues. Germline V CDR1 and CDR2: SQVTM, ANQGSEA.

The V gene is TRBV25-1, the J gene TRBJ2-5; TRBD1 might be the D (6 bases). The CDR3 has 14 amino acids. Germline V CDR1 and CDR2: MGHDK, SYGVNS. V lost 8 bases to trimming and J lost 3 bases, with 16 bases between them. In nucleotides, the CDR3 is TGTGCCAGCGGAAAGGGGGTGGGGAAAGAGACCCAGTACTTC. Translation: CASGKGVGKETQYF.

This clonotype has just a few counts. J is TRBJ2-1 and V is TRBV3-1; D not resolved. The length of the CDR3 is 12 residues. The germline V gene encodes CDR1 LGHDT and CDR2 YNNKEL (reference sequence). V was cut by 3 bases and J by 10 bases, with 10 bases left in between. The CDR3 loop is CASSHFREEQFF. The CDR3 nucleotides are TGTGCCAGCAGCCACTTCCGTGAAGAGCAGTTCTTC.

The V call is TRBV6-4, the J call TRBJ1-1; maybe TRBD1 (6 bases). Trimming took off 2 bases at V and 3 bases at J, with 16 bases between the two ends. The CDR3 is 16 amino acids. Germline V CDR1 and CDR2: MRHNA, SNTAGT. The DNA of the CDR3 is TGTGCCAGCAGTGACAGGGGGGGTTATCAGGACACTGAAGCTTTCTTT. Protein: CASSDRGGYQDTEAFF.

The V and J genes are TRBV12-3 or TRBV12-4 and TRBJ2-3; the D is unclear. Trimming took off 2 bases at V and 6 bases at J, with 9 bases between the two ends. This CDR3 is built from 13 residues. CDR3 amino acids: CASSLRRLDTQYF. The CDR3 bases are TGTGCCAGCAGTTTAAGGCGGCTGGATACGCAGTATTTT.

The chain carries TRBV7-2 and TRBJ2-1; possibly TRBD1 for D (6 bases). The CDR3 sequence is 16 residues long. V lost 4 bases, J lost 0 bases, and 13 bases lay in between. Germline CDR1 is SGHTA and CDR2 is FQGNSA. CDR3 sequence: CASSWGPTRSYNEQFF. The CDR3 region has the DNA TGTGCCAGCAGCTGGGGGCCGACTCGCTCCTACAATGAGCAGTTCTTC.

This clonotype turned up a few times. For the CDR3, the DNA is TGTGCCACCAGCACAAGGACGCAAATAGGCGTTGATGAGCAGTTCTTC. Its translation: CATSTRTQIGVDEQFF. The rearrangement links TRBV15 to TRBJ2-1; no clear D. V dropped 4 bases and J dropped 8 bases, with 21 bases sitting between them. From germline, CDR1 is LNHNV and CDR2 YYDKDF (reference sequence). CDR3 length: 16 amino acids.

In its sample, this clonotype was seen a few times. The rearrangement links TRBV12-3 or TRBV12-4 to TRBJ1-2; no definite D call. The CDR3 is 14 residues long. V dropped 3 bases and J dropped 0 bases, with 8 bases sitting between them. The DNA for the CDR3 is TGTGCCAGCAGTTTTCGGTGGGCTAACTATGGCTACACCTTC. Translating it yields CASSFRWANYGYTF.

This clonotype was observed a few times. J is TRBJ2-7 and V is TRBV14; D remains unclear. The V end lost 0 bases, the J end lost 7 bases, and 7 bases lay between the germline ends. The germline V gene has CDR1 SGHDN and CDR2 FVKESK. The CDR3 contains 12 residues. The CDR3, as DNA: TGTGCCAGCAGCCAAGATTGGCGTGAGCAGTACTTC. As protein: CASSQDWREQYF.

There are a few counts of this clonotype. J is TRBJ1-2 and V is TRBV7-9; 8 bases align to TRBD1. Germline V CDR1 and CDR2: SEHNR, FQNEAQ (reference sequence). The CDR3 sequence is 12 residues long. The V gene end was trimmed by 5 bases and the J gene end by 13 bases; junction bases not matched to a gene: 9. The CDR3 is CASSPDREKGTF. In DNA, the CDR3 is TGTGCCAGCAGCCCGGACAGGGAGAAGGGCACCTTC. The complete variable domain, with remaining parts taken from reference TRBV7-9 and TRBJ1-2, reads DTGVSQNPRHKITKRGQNVTFRCDPISEHNRLYWYRQTLGQGPEFLTYFQNEAQLEKSRLLSDRFSAERPKGSFSTLEIQRTEQGDSAMYLCASSPDREKGTFGSGTRLTVV.

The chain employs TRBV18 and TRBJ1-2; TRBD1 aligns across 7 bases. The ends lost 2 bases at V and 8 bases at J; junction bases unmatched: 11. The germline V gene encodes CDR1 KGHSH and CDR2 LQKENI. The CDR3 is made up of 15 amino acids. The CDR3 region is CASSPTRQGDIGYTF. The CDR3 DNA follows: TGTGCCAGCTCACCAACCAGGCAGGGGGACATCGGCTACACCTTC.

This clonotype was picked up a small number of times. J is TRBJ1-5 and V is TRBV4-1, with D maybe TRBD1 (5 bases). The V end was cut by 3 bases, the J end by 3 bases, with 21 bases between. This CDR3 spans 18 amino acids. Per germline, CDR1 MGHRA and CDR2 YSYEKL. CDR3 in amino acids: CASSQSRGGDSSNQPQHF. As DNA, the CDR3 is TGCGCCAGCAGCCAGTCGAGGGGAGGGGATTCCTCCAATCAGCCCCAGCATTTT.

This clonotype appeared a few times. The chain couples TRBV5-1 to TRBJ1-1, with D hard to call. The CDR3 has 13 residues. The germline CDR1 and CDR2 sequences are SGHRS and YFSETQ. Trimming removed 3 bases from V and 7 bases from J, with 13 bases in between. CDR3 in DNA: TGCGCCAGCAGCTACGGACTCCCACTTGAAGCTTTCTTT. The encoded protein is CASSYGLPLEAFF.

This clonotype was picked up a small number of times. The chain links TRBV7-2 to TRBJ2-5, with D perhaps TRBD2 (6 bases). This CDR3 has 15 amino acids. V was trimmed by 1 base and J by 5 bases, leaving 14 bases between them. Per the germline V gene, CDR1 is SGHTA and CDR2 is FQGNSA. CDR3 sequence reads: CASSLGTLASETQYF. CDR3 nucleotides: TGTGCCAGCAGCTTAGGAACACTAGCTTCCGAGACCCAGTACTTC.

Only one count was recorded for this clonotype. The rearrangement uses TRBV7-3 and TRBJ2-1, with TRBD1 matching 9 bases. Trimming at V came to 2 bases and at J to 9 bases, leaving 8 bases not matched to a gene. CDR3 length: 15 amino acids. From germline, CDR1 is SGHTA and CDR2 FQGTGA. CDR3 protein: CASSLANRGPGEQFF. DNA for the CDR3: TGTGCCAGCAGCTTAGCAAACAGGGGGCCCGGTGAGCAGTTCTTC.

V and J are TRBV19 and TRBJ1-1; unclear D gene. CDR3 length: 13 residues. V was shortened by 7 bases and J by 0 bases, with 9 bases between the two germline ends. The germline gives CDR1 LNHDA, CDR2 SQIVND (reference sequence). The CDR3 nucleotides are TGTGCCAGTAACTTCGCCATGAACACTGAAGCTTTCTTT. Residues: CASNFAMNTEAFF.

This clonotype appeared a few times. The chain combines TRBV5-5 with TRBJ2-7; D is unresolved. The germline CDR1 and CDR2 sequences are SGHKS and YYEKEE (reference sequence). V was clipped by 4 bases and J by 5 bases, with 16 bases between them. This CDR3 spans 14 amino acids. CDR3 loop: CASSGDIGLDEQYF. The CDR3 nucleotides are TGTGCCAGCAGCGGTGACATCGGCTTGGACGAGCAGTACTTC.

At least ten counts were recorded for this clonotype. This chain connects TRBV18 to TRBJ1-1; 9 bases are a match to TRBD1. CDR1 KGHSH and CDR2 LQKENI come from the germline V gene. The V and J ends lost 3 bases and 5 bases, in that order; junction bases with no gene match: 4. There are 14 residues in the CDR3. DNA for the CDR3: TGTGCCAGCTCACCTGGACAGGGGCGGACTGAAGCTTTCTTT. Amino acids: CASSPGQGRTEAFF.

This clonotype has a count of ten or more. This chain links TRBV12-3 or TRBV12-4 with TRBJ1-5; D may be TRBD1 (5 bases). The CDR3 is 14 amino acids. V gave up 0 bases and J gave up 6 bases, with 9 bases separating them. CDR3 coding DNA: TGTGCCAGCAGTTTAGCGGGGCGCGCTCAGCCCCAGCATTTT. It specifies CASSLAGRAQPQHF.

As DNA, the CDR3 is TGCAGCGTCGGTGGAGGGGTGAACACTGAAGCTTTCTTT. Residues: CSVGGGVNTEAFF. V usage is TRBV29-1 and J usage is TRBJ1-1, with a tentative D call TRBD1 (5 bases). This CDR3 spans 13 amino acids. The germline V and J ends were trimmed by 6 bases and 0 bases, with 11 bases remaining between them. The germline CDR1 and CDR2 sequences are SQVTM and ANQGSEA.

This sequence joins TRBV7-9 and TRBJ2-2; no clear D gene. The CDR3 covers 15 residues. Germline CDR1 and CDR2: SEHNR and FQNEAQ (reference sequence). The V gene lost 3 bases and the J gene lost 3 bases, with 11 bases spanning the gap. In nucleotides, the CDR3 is TGTGCCAGCAGCTTTATGAGCGATTACACCGGGGAGCTGTTTTTT. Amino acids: CASSFMSDYTGELFF.

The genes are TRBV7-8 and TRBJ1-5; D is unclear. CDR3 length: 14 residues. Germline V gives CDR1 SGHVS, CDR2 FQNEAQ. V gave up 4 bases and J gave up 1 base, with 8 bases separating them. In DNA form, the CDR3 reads TGTGCCAGCAGCTCCAGACGGAGCAATCAGCCCCAGCATTTT. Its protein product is CASSSRRSNQPQHF.

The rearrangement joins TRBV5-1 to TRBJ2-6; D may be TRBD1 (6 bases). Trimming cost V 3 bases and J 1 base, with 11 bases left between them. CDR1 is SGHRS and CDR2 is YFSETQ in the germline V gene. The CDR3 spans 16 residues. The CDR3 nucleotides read TGCGCCAGCAGCTGGACAGTAAGGTCTGGGGCCAACGTCCTGACTTTC. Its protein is CASSWTVRSGANVLTF.

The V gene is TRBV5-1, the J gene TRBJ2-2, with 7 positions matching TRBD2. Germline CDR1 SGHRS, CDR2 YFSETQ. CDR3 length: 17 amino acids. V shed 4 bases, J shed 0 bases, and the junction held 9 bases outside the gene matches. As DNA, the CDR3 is TGCGCCAGCAGCCCCACTCTCGGACTAGCGAACACCGGGGAGCTGTTTTTT. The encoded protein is CASSPTLGLANTGELFF.

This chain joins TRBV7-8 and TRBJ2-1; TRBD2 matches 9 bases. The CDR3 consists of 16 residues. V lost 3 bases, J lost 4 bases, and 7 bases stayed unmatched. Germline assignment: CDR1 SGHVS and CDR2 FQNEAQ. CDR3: CASSFSASGTYNEQFF. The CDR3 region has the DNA TGTGCCAGCAGCTTCTCTGCTAGCGGGACATACAATGAGCAGTTCTTC.

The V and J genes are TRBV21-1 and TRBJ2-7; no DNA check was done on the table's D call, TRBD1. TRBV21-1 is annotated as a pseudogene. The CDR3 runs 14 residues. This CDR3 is CASSKGAVSYEQYF. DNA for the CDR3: TGTGCCAGCAGCAAAGGGGCGGTTTCCTACGAGCAGTACTTC.